The source of this TCR beta chain is a study of shared clonotypes between healthy human individuals. Study findings and constraints: Few donors restricted represented genetic and exposure-history diversity.

As to this clone: Its cognate antigen is unknown.

CDR1 MRHNA and CDR2 SNTAGT come from the germline V gene. V shed 5 bases, J shed 6 bases, and the junction held 4 bases outside the gene matches. CDR3 length equals 14 residues. This was a deep-level run. Genomic DNA of each subset was evenly split across several immunoSEQ plates. In the original processing: ImmunoSEQ sequences covered only the junction and lacked quality scores; filtering therefore differed. Sequencing was performed with immunoSEQ multiplex PCR; in TCRdb, only in-frame clones are kept and a portion is missing. V, J and clone size derive from that table, while D and trimming were established from the DNA sequence. The sample records roughly 2.6 million clones, around nine tenths being singletons.

This chain uses TRBV6-4 with TRBJ2-3; TRBD2 matches at 11 bases. The clonotype originates from a young man in good health. Sequences were obtained from naive CD4+ T cells sorted from blood. The subset is: CD45RA+ positively selected. The CDR3 here is CASSLAGGPDTQYF. CDR3 bases: TGTGCCAGCAGTTTAGCGGGAGGGCCTGATACGCAGTATTTT.